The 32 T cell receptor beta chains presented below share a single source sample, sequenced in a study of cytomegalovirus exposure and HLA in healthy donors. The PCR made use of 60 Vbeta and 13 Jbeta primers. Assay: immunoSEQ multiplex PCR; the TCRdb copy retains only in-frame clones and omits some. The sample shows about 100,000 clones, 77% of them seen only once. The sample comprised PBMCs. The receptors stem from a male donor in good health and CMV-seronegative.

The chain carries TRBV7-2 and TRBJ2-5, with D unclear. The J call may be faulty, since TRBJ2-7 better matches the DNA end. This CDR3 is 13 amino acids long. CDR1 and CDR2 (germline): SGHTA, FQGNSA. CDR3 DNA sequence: TGTGCCAGCAGCTTAAGGATGCGGCACGAGCAGTACTTC. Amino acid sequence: CASSLRMRHEQYF.

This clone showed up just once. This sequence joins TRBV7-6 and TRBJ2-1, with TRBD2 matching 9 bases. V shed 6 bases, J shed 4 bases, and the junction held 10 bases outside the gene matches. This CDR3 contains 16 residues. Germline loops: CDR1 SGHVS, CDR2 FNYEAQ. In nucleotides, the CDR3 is TGTGCCAGCAGTCAGGACTCAGCGGGAGGATACAATGAGCAGTTCTTC. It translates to CASSQDSAGGYNEQFF. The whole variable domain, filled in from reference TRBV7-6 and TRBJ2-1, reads GAGVSQSPRYKVTKRGQDVALRCDPISGHVSLYWYRQALGQGPEFLTYFNYEAQQDKSGLPNDRFSAERPEGSISTLTIQRTEQRDSAMYRCASSQDSAGGYNEQFFGPGTRLTVL.

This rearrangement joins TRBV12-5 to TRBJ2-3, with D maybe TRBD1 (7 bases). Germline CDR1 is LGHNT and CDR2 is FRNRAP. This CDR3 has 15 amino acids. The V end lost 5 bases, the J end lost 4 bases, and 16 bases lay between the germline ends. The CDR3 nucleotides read TGTGCTAGTGGTCCCGGTCAGGGGGGAGCAGATACGCAGTATTTT. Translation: CASGPGQGGADTQYF.

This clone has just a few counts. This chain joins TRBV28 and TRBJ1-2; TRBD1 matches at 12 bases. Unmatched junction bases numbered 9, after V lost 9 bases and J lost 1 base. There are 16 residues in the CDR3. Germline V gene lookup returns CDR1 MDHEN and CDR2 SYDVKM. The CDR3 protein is CASTIGTGGINYGYTF. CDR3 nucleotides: TGTGCCAGTACTATCGGGACAGGGGGCATTAACTATGGCTACACCTTC.

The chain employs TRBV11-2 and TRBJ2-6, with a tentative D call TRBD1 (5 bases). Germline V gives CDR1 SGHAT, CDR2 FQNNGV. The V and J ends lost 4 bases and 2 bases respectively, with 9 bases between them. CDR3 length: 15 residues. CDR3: CASSSQGAGANVLTF. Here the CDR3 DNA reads TGTGCCAGCAGCTCCCAGGGCGCTGGGGCCAACGTCCTGACTTTC.

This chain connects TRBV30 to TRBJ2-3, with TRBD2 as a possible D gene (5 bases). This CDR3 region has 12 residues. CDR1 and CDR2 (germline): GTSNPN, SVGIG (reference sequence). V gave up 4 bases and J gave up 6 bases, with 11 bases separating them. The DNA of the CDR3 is TGTGCCTGGACTGCGGGTTCGGATACGCAGTATTTT. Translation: CAWTAGSDTQYF.

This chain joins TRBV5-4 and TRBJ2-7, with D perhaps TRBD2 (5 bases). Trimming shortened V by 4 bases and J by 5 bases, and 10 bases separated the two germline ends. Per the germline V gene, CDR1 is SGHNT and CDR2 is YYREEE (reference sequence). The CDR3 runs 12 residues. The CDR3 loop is CASSPRRDEQYF. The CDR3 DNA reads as TGTGCCAGCAGCCCCCGGCGGGACGAGCAGTACTTC.

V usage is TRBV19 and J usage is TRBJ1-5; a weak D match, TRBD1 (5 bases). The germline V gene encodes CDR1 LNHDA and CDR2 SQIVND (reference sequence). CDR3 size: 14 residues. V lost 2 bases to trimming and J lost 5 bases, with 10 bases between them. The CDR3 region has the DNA TGTGCCAGTAGTATACAGGGAGGGTATCAGCCCCAGCATTTT. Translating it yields CASSIQGGYQPQHF.

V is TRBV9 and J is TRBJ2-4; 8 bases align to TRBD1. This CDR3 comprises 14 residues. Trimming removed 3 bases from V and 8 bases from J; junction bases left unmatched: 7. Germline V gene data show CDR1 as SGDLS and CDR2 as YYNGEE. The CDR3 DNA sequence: TGTGCCAGCAGCGAGGTGGACAGGGCGTACATTCAGTACTTC. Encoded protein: CASSEVDRAYIQYF.

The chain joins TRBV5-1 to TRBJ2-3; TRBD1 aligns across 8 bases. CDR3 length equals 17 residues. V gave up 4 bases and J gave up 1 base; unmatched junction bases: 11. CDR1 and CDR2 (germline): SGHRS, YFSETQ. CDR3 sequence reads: CASSPSGQGTGTDTQYF. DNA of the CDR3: TGCGCCAGCAGCCCCTCCGGACAGGGAACGGGCACAGATACGCAGTATTTT.

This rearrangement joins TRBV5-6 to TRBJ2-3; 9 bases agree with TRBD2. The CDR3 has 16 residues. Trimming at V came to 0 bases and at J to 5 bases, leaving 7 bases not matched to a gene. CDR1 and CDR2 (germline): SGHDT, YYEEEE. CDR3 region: CASSLDRLAGRDTQYF. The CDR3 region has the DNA TGTGCCAGCAGCTTGGATAGGCTAGCGGGGCGAGATACGCAGTATTTT. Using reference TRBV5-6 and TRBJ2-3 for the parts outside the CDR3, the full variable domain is DAGVTQSPTHLIKTRGQQVTLRCSPKSGHDTVSWYQQALGQGPQFIFQYYEEEERQRGNFPDRFSGHQFPNYSSELNVNALLLGDSALYLCASSLDRLAGRDTQYFGPGTRLTVL.

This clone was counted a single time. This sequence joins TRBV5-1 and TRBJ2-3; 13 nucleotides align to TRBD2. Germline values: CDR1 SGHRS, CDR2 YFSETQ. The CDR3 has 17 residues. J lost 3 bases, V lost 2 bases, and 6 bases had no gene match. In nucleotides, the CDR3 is TGCGCCAGCAGCTTCTGGACTAGCGGGAGTAGGACAGATACGCAGTATTTT. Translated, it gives CASSFWTSGSRTDTQYF.

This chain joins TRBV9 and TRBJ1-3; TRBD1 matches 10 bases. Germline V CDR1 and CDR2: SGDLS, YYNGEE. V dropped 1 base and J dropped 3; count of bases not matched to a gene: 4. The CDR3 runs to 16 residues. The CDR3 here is CASSVRQGAGGNTIYF. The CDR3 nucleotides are TGTGCCAGCAGCGTAAGACAGGGGGCGGGTGGAAACACCATATATTTT.

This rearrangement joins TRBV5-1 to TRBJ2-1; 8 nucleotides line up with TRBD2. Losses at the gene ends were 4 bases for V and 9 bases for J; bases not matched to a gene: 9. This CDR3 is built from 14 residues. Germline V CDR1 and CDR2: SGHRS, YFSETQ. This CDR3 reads CASSRTGGSGEQFF. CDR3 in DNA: TGCGCCAGCAGCCGCACGGGAGGGTCGGGTGAGCAGTTCTTC.

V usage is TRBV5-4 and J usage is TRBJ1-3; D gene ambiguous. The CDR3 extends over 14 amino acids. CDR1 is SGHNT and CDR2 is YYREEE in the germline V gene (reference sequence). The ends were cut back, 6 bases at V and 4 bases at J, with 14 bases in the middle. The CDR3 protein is CASTLRGPGNTIYF. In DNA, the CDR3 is TGTGCCAGCACATTGCGGGGTCCAGGAAACACCATATATTTT.

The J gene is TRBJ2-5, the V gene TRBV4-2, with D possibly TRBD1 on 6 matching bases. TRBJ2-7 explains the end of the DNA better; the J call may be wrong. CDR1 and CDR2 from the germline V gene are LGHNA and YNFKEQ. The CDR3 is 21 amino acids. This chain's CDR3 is CASSPPGSENETRGGRYEQYF. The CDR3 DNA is TGTGCCAGCAGCCCACCCGGATCCGAAAACGAAACGAGAGGGGGACGCTACGAGCAGTACTTC.

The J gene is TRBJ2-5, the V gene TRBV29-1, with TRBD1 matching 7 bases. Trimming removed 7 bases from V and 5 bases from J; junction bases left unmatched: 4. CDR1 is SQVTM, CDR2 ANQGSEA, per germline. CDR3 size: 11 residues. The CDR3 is CSGDRAETQYF. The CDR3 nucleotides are TGCAGCGGCGACAGGGCTGAGACCCAGTACTTC. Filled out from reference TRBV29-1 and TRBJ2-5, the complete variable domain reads SAVISQKPSRDICQRGTSLTIQCQVDSQVTMMFWYRQQPGQSLTLIATANQGSEATYESGFVIDKFPISRPNLTFSTLTVSNMSPEDSSIYLCSGDRAETQYFGPGTRLLVL.

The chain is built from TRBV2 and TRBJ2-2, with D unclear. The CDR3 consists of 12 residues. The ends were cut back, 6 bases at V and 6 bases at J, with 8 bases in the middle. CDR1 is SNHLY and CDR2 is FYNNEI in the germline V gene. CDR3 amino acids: CASSLKPGELFF. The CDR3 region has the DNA TGTGCCAGCAGCCTGAAGCCCGGGGAGCTGTTTTTT.

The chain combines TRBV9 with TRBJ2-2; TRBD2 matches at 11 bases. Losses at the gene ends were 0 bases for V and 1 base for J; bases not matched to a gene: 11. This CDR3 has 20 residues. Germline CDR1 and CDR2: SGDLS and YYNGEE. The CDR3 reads CASSVGPVGLAGQNTGELFF. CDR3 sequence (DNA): TGTGCCAGCAGCGTAGGGCCCGTCGGACTAGCGGGCCAGAACACCGGGGAGCTGTTTTTT. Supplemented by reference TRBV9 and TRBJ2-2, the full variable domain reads DSGVTQTPKHLITATGQRVTLRCSPRSGDLSVYWYQQSLDQGLQFLIQYYNGEERAKGNILERFSAQQFPDLHSELNLSSLELGDSALYFCASSVGPVGLAGQNTGELFFGEGSRLTVL.

The DNA of the CDR3 is TGTGCCCGCCCCCAGGCGGGAGGGGGCTACGAGCAGTACTTC. This translates into CARPQAGGGYEQYF. The chain has TRBV9 and TRBJ2-7, with 9 bases lining up with TRBD2. Germline V lookup: CDR1 SGDLS, CDR2 YYNGEE. The CDR3 covers 14 residues. Trimming cost V 10 bases and J 3 bases; bases outside gene matches: 11.

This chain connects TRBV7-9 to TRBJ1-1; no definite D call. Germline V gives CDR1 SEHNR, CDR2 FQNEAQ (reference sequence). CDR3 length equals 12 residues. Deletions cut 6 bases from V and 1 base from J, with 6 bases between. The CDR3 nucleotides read TGTGCCAGCAGTCAGGAGAACACTGAAGCTTTCTTT. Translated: CASSQENTEAFF.

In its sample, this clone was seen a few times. The CDR3 spells CASSYSASRSIYEQYF. The CDR3 DNA sequence: TGTGCCAGCAGTTACTCGGCTAGTCGGTCGATCTACGAGCAGTACTTC. The J gene is TRBJ2-5, the V gene TRBV6-5; D is unclear. TRBJ2-7 explains the end of the DNA better; the J call may be wrong. This CDR3 comprises 16 residues. CDR1 MNHEY and CDR2 SVGAGI come from the germline V gene.

The CDR3 here is CASSSSAGGPYEQFF. The CDR3 DNA reads TGTGCCAGCAGCTCTTCAGCGGGAGGGCCCTATGAGCAGTTCTTC. The genes are TRBV7-6 and TRBJ2-1; 10 nucleotides agree with TRBD2. CDR3 length: 15 residues. Germline-derived CDR1 and CDR2 are SGHVS and FNYEAQ. The V and J ends lost 4 bases and 8 bases, in that order; junction bases with no gene match: 8. The full variable domain, its missing parts supplied by reference TRBV7-6 and TRBJ2-1, is GAGVSQSPRYKVTKRGQDVALRCDPISGHVSLYWYRQALGQGPEFLTYFNYEAQQDKSGLPNDRFSAERPEGSISTLTIQRTEQRDSAMYRCASSSSAGGPYEQFFGPGTRLTVL.

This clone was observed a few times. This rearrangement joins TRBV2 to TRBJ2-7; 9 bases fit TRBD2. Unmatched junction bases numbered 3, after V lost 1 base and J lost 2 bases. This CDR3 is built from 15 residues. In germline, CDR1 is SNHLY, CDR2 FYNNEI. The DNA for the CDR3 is TGTGCCAGCAGTGAAGGGATAGCGGGGGCCTACGAGCAGTACTTC. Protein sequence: CASSEGIAGAYEQYF. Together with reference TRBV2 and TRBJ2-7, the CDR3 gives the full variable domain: EPEVTQTPSHQVTQMGQEVILRCVPISNHLYFYWYRQILGQKVEFLVSFYNNEISEKSEIFDDQFSVERPDGSNFTLKIRSTKLEDSAMYFCASSEGIAGAYEQYFGPGTRLTVT.

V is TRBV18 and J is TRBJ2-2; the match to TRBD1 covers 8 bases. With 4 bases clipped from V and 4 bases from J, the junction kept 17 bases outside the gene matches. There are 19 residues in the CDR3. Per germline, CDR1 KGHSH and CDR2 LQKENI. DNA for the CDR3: TGTGCCAGCTCACTTGTCTATCCCGGGACAGGAAGTGGCACCGGGGAGCTGTTTTTT. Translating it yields CASSLVYPGTGSGTGELFF.

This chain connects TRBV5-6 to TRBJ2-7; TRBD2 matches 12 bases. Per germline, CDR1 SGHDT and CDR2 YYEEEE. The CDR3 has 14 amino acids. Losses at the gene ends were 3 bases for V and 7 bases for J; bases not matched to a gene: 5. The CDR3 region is CASSSGLAGWEQYF. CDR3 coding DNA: TGTGCCAGCAGCTCCGGACTAGCGGGATGGGAGCAGTACTTC. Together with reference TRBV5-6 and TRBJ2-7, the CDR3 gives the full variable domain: DAGVTQSPTHLIKTRGQQVTLRCSPKSGHDTVSWYQQALGQGPQFIFQYYEEEERQRGNFPDRFSGHQFPNYSSELNVNALLLGDSALYLCASSSGLAGWEQYFGPGTRLTVT.

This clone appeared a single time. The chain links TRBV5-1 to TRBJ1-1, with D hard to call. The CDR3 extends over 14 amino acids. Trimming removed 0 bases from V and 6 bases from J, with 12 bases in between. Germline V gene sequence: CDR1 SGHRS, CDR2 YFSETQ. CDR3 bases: TGCGCCAGCAGCTTGGCCGGTGGGCTGGCTGAAGCTTTCTTT. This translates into CASSLAGGLAEAFF.

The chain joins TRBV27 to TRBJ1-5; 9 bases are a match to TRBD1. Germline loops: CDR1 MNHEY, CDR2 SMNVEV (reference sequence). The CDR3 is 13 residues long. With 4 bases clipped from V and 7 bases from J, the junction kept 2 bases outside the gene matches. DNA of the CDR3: TGTGCCAGCAGTTACGACAGGGGGCAGCCCCAGCATTTT. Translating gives CASSYDRGQPQHF.

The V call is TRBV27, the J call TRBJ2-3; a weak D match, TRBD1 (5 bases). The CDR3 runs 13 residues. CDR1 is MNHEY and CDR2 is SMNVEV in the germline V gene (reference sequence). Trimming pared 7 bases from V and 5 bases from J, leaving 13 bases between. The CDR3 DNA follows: TGTGCCAGCACAGGGCTAACCAAAGATACGCAGTATTTT. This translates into CASTGLTKDTQYF.

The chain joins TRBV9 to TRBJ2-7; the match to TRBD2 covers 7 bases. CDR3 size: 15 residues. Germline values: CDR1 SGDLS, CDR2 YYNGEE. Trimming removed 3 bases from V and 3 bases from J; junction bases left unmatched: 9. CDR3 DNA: TGTGCCAGCAGCGAAAGTACTAGCGCACTCTACGAGCAGTACTTC. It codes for CASSESTSALYEQYF.

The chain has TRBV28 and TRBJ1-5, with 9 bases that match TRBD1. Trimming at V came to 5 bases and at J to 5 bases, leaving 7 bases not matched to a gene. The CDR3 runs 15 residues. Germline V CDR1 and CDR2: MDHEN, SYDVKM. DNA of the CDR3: TGTGCCAGCAGTCCGGGACAGGGTAGGGATCAGCCCCAGCATTTT. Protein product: CASSPGQGRDQPQHF.

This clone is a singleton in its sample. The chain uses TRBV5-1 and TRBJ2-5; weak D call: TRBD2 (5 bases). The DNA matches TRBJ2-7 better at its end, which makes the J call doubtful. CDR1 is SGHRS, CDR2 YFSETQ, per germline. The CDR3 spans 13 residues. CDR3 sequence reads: CASNSDSSYEQYF. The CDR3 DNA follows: TGCGCCAGCAATAGCGATTCCTCCTACGAGCAGTACTTC.